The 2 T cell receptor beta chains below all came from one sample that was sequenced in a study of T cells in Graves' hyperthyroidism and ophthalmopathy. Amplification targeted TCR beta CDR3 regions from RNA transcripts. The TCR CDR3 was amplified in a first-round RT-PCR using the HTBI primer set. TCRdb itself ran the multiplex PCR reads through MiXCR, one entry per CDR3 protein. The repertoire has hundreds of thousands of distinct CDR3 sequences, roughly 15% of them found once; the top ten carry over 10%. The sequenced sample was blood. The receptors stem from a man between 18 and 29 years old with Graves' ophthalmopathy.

The CDR3, as DNA: TGTGCCAGCAGCTTAGTGACTAGCGGGGGGCAAAGCACAGATACGCAGTATTTT. Amino acids: CASSLVTSGGQSTDTQYF. V and J are TRBV7-9 and TRBJ2-3; 13 bases fit TRBD2. Trimming took 1 base from V and 0 from J; bases not matched to a gene: 4. Germline V lookup: CDR1 SEHNR, CDR2 FQNEAQ (reference sequence). CDR3 length: 18 amino acids. Supplemented by reference TRBV7-9 and TRBJ2-3, the full variable domain reads DTGVSQNPRHKITKRGQNVTFRCDPISEHNRLYWYRQTLGQGPEFLTYFQNEAQLEKSRLLSDRFSAERPKGSFSTLEIQRTEQGDSAMYLCASSLVTSGGQSTDTQYFGPGTRLTVL.

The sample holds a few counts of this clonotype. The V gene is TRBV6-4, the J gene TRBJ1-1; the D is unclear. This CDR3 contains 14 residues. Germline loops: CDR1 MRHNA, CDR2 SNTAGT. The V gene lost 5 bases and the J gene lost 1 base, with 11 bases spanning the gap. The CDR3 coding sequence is TGTGCCAGCAGTTTGTGGGCTACGAACACTGAAGCTTTCTTT. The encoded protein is CASSLWATNTEAFF.